The 9 T cell receptor beta chains reported below all come from one sample, sequenced in a study of cytomegalovirus exposure and HLA in healthy donors. PCR involved 60 Vbeta and 13 Jbeta primers. Repertoires were generated with immunoSEQ multiplex PCR, while TCRdb's copy carries only in-frame clones and drops some. This table lists 150,000 to 200,000 clones. The sequencing sample was made of PBMCs. The receptors here all came from a man aged 30-40 years in good health and CMV-seronegative.

The chain employs TRBV6-5 and TRBJ2-3, with D unresolved. Trimming left V 4 bases short and J 6 bases short, with 8 bases between. Germline V gene sequence: CDR1 MNHEY, CDR2 SVGAGI. The CDR3 runs to 12 residues. The CDR3, as DNA: TGTGCCAGCAGTTCTCGGCGGGATACGCAGTATTTT. Encoded protein: CASSSRRDTQYF.

The chain has TRBV9 and TRBJ1-2; TRBD1 aligns across 8 bases. CDR3 length: 14 residues. Germline loops: CDR1 SGDLS, CDR2 YYNGEE. V lost 4 bases and J lost 3; bases outside the gene matches: 5. CDR3 residues: CASSPGQGDYGYTF. CDR3 in DNA: TGTGCCAGCAGCCCAGGACAGGGCGACTATGGCTACACCTTC.

Notes on this clone: The CDR3 does not end in the conserved phenylalanine or tryptophan, so this is likely a read error. V gene TRBV11-2 combines with J gene TRBJ1-1, with D perhaps TRBD1 (6 bases). CDR1 and CDR2 from the germline V gene are SGHAT and FQNNGV. The CDR3 runs 15 residues. V was trimmed by 6 bases and J by 1 base, leaving 15 bases between them. Written as DNA, the CDR3 is TGTGCCAGCAGGATTCCTGGACAGCCGAACACTGAAGCTTTCCTT. Amino acids: CASRIPGQPNTEAFL.

The J gene is TRBJ2-1, the V gene TRBV2; 9 nucleotides align to TRBD2. The CDR3 has 12 amino acids. The trim removed 8 bases at V and 8 bases at J, leaving 4 bases unmatched. CDR1 is SNHLY and CDR2 is FYNNEI in the germline V gene. CDR3: CASGGRAYEQFF. The DNA of the CDR3 is TGTGCCAGCGGCGGGAGGGCCTATGAGCAGTTCTTC.

The chain couples TRBV4-3 to TRBJ1-5, with 10 bases aligning to TRBD1. Per germline, CDR1 LGHNA and CDR2 YSLEER. The CDR3 has 16 amino acids. V lost 0 bases to trimming and J lost 7 bases; unmatched junction nucleotides: 6. The CDR3 here is CASSQEPGQGFQPQHF. CDR3 bases: TGCGCCAGCAGCCAAGAACCGGGACAGGGGTTCCAGCCCCAGCATTTT.

The chain employs TRBV5-4 and TRBJ1-2; 8 bases fit TRBD1. This CDR3 is built from 15 residues. Unmatched junction bases numbered 12, after V lost 5 bases and J lost 6 bases. The germline V gene has CDR1 SGHNT and CDR2 YYREEE (reference sequence). The CDR3 region is CASRPTGGRGNGYTF. The CDR3 nucleotides are TGTGCCAGCAGACCAACAGGGGGAAGGGGGAATGGCTACACCTTC.

The rearrangement links TRBV5-1 to TRBJ2-5, with TRBD1 matching 7 bases. From germline, CDR1 is SGHRS and CDR2 YFSETQ. The CDR3 totals 14 residues. After removal of 0 bases from V and 2 bases from J, the junction contained 1 base not matched to a gene. CDR3 DNA sequence: TGCGCCAGCAGCTTGGTGGACAGGCAAGAGACCCAGTACTTC. Translated: CASSLVDRQETQYF.

J is TRBJ1-2 and V is TRBV7-3, with D perhaps matching TRBD1 (5 bases). V lost 0 bases and J 4 bases, leaving 12 bases between the germline ends. Per germline, CDR1 SGHTA and CDR2 FQGTGA. The CDR3 spans 15 residues. The CDR3 reads CASSLTRDPGYGYTF. The CDR3 DNA follows: TGTGCCAGCAGCTTAACGCGGGACCCGGGCTATGGCTACACCTTC.

CDR3 sequence: CASSPRLAGAFDEQYF. CDR3 bases: TGCGCCAGCAGCCCCCGACTTGCGGGAGCTTTTGACGAGCAGTACTTC. This chain joins TRBV4-3 and TRBJ2-7, with 7 bases that match TRBD2. The CDR3 sequence is 16 residues long. Trimming at V came to 4 bases and at J to 5 bases, leaving 14 bases not matched to a gene. The germline V gene has CDR1 LGHNA and CDR2 YSLEER.